A single T cell receptor beta chain is shown here with its context. Its specific antigen is unknown. No base quality information exists; no much larger clone differs at one position. The data are from a study of T cell changes during pregnancy in multiple sclerosis (dated by TCRdb to between 2018 and 2021). With regard to the full study: The study examined how the T cell repertoire changed over the course of pregnancy in women with multiple sclerosis.

Library creation used the immunoSEQ multiplex PCR assay. Entries here come from immuneACCESS through TCRdb and include only in-frame sequences with V and J called. Some clones fail to appear in such tables; in the studies checked, an unresolved V gene covers under half of the shortfall, and the cause of the remainder is unknown. The sample contains about 38,000 clones, about 94% of them found a single time. The ten largest clones take up around 0.37% of the sample. The sequence derives from a female donor with multiple sclerosis, enrolled in a pregnancy study. The source was CD4+ T cells from peripheral blood mononuclear cells, collected in the second trimester of pregnancy.

The DNA sequence reads TGTGCCAGCAGTTACTCGGCAGGGGCCTACGAGCAGTACTTC. Its amino acids are CASSYSAGAYEQYF. The rearranged segments are TRBV6-6 and TRBJ2-7; D gene: possibly TRBD1, on 6 matching bases. Including cysteine and phenylalanine, the CDR3 has 14 amino acids. The sequence is cut down to CDR3 DNA, 42 bases in frame from base 1. CDR1 and CDR2 are read off the germline V gene (reference sequence) as MNHNY and SVGAGI. Deletion took 0 bases off V and 2 bases off J, with a span of 8 bases between the germline ends.